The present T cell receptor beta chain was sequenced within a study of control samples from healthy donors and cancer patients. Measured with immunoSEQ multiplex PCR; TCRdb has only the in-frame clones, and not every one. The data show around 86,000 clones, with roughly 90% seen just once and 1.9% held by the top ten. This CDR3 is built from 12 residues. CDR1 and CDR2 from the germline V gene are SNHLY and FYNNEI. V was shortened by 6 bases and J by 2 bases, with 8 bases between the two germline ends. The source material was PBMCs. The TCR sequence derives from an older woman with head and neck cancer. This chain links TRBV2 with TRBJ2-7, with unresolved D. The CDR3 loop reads CASRRTAYEQYF. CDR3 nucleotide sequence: TGTGCCAGCAGACGGACCGCCTACGAGCAGTACTTC.